The T cell receptor beta chain described here comes from a study of cytomegalovirus exposure and HLA in healthy donors (dated by TCRdb to the late 2010s). Study-level background: An earlier analysis of roughly 610 of the donors reported about 260 Gb of sequence data and 117 million unique TCR beta sequences obtained from about 200 million T cells. An early release that covered some 640 HLA-typed donors contained approximately 300 gigabases of sequencing data and 65 million to 100 million unique TCR sequences. Of the 300 to 450 genotyped donors, about 84% fell in the genetic ancestry cluster associated with self-reported Caucasian donors. The study aimed to test whether cataloging public T cell receptors could reveal signatures of past pathogen exposure. The T cell repertoires of some 700 subjects were profiled by immunosequencing and related to cytomegalovirus serostatus. Besides the first cohort of 666 subjects, a separate validation cohort made up of some 110 different subjects was used. To predict cytomegalovirus infection status, the study combined high-throughput TCR immunosequencing, statistical association of individual TCRs with disease status, and machine learning. In a later analysis, previously published TCR beta repertoires from about 640 donors were re-analyzed and high-resolution HLA genotyping was added so that TCR occurrence patterns could be studied. The later analysis used no new phenotypic data to find candidate immune exposures, relying instead on TCR beta sequences and their occurrence across donors. An earlier analysis of 587 of the donors applied high-throughput TCR beta sequencing to assess whether each TCR beta V gene segment acted as functional or pseudogenic. Donor age, sex, ethnicity and CMV serostatus were compiled alongside the repertoire data. Genome-wide SNP genotypes for about 65% of the roughly 700 donors were used in a later genetic analysis, which treated that subset as a discovery cohort. Every repertoire in the discovery cohort had been generated on one and the same sequencing platform. HLA typing included class I and class II loci at four-digit resolution. The number of donors typed differed by locus, with about 629-630 for A, B, C, DRB1 and DQB1, over 500 for DQA1, 606 for DPA1, and approximately 470 for DPB1. Several DR-DQ haplotypes were treated as single units for association and clustering because of strong linkage in the cohort. Across some 400 genotyped donors of the cohort, an average of approximately 220,000 unique TCR beta nucleotide sequences per donor were sequenced, and around 19% of those sequences were non-productive. Paper-wide results and their limitations: Because HLA typing was unavailable for some donors at each locus, only the typed subset was used in association tests. In a later genetic analysis, fewer N-insertions in productive TCRs were reported among donors in an Asian-associated ancestry cluster than the roughly 700-donor mean. According to the authors, the approach could potentially be generalized to other disease states and immunological phenotypes. Some IMGT-functional V segments, including TRBV6-2 and TRBV6-3, could not be told apart with the 87-base-pair reads, so those segments were excluded. The classifier was reported to diagnose cytomegalovirus status with high specificity and sensitivity in both the original and validation cohorts. For the cohort, immune exposure information was limited to CMV serostatus. A few of the identified cytomegalovirus-associated TCR beta chains were confirmed in vitro to be specific for cytomegalovirus antigens. The sequencing pipeline was judged likely to have produced a cluster of highly shared sequence variants as a technical artifact. In this cohort, only TCR beta chains were sequenced, and detectable features were limited by the absence of alpha or paired-chain data. In a later analysis, some 18,000 TCR beta sequences were associated with specific HLA alleles at a false discovery rate of 0.05. According to a later analysis, parvovirus B19, influenza, CMV and Epstein-Barr virus appeared linked to several top co-occurrence clusters. In a later analysis, the rate of TCR association differed among HLA loci, with DRB1 alleles having the most associated TCRs and HLA-C alleles having the fewest. The presence/absence analyses assumed that sequencing depth was roughly uniform across donors, and that assumption may not be true. Assigning TCR associations to individual alleles was difficult when HLA alleles, especially DR and DQ, strongly co-occurred. In a later genetic analysis, a missense DCLRE1C variant was associated with V-gene and J-gene trimming of TCR beta chains, and the association was replicated in an independent cohort. While some public TCRs were present in many individuals, most TCR sequences turned up only very rarely across donors. According to a later analysis, most CMV-associated TCR beta chains appeared to be HLA-restricted, and the HLA associations seemed to be driven largely by CMV exposure. In an earlier analysis of fewer than 700 of the donors, most TCR beta V segments appeared in productive rearrangements about 87% or about 30% of the time, broadly matching IMGT annotations. A total of 150 to 200 TCR beta chains were listed by the study as associated with cytomegalovirus. About 17 rarely observed V segments, including chromosome 9 orphons, were excluded from the earlier analysis of about 600 of the donors because counts were too low. A further reported finding was that TCR beta sequences accurately predicted the HLA-A and HLA-B alleles for most subjects in the first cohort. In a later analysis, HLA-associated TCR beta chains were found to be more clonally expanded and to have lower generation probabilities than equally common non-associated chains. Correlated functional status among segregating V segments might reflect linkage disequilibrium, but an unknown experimental factor could not be ruled out.

The cohort consisted of approximately 690 healthy bone marrow donors. Cohort members were all nominally healthy when sampled, although unrecorded immune exposures were likely present. The donor tested CMV seronegative and was one of the 352 seronegative cohort members. Every donor gave a peripheral blood sample, and the peripheral blood mononuclear cells from that sample were used for TCR beta sequencing. Genomic DNA was extracted from the blood cell samples with the Qiagen DNeasy Blood Extraction Kit. Worth noting for this clone: This clone's antigen is unknown. Qualities for individual bases were not recorded, and no much larger clone is one base off.

From a lookup of the germline V gene (reference sequence), CDR1 and CDR2 are SGHNT and YYREEE. The junction shows trimming of 5 bases on V and 6 bases on J, and the gene matches do not reach 6 bases of it. From its cysteine to its phenylalanine, the CDR3 spans 13 amino acids. The read is trimmed to its CDR3 DNA, 39 bases read in frame from base 1. Library preparation used the immunoSEQ multiplex PCR assay. For the multiplex PCR, a mixture combining 60 forward primers for TCR Vbeta segments and 13 reverse primers for TCR Jbeta segments was used. Amplification of the CDR3 region of rearranged TCR beta genes was performed with a multiplex PCR assay on genomic DNA. Amplified TCR beta libraries were sequenced as 87-base-pair reads on the Illumina HiSeq System. As for the original processing: Across the 640 or so repertoires, a later analysis counted around 80 million unique TCR beta chains, about 10 million of which were shared by at least two donors. Raw reads were error-corrected and collapsed into unique sequences with a nearest-neighbor algorithm that merged closely related sequences to remove PCR and sequencing errors. V, D and J gene segments were assigned by aligning CDR3 sequences to IMGT reference sequences. For a sequence to be retained, a match of at least six nucleotides to both a V gene segment and a J gene segment was required. A rearrangement counted as productive if the CDR3 had no stop codons and remained in frame with V and J, and every other rearrangement counted as non-productive. CDR3 was defined by IMGT convention, running from the second conserved V-encoded cysteine to the conserved J-encoded phenylalanine. The earlier analysis of 587 of the donors excluded sequences that lacked an unambiguous match to a single V gene segment. In an earlier analysis of 587 of the donors, V segments were called functional above 56.7% productive rearrangements and were called segregating when the between-donor standard deviation exceeded 5%. A statistical classification framework was developed to diagnose cytomegalovirus status using the catalog of TCR beta chain sequences. A later analysis assigned V and J genes by comparing TCR nucleotide sequences with IMGT/GENE-DB human TR gene sequences. The TCRdist pipeline was used in a later analysis to assign CDR3 sequences and most-parsimonious VDJ recombination scenarios. A later analysis defined each TCR beta chain by its CDR3 amino acid sequence plus V-gene family, and excluded reads lacking a unique V-gene family. As a way to deal with suspected cross-contamination and a sequencing artifact, a later analysis dropped approximately 590 nucleotide sequences that were highly shared and had low generation probability. For each public chain, a later analysis derived a clonal expansion index from normalized ranks of inferred template counts within each repertoire. In a later analysis, generation probabilities were computed with a VDJ recombination model fitted to out-of-frame rearrangements, and the resulting probabilities were checked against IGoR. Hypergeometric tests were used in a later analysis to score TCR-TCR, TCR-HLA and TCR-CMV co-occurrence, with a repertoire-size bias correction applied to the TCR pairs. A later analysis estimated false discovery rates by permuting HLA or CMV assignments 20 times. In a later analysis, co-occurring TCRs were grouped using DBSCAN, and TCRdist sequence similarity was added for clustering within HLA-allele-positive subsets. For co-occurrence clustering, repertoires with fewer than 30,000 or more than 120,000 public chains were excluded, along with roughly 5 repertoires with anomalous nucleotide sharing. This is the immuneACCESS table as TCRdb keeps it, with only in-frame sequences that have V and J called. A part of the clones is gone; compared with another copy, unresolved V genes explain less than half, and the rest is unexplained. D and trimming were read from the DNA, whereas the V and J calls and clone size are those reported in that table. The sample yields 150,000 to 180,000 clones; around 80% were counted once. The ten largest clones add up to 3% to 4% of the sample.

The rearrangement joined TRBV5-4 to TRBJ1-2, with 8 bases matching TRBD1. The sequence was obtained from a woman in her forties in good health and CMV-seronegative. The sample was PBMCs. Here is the DNA: TGTGCCAGCAGGCGTGACAGGGGAAATGGCTACACCTTC. Translated, it gives CASRRDRGNGYTF.